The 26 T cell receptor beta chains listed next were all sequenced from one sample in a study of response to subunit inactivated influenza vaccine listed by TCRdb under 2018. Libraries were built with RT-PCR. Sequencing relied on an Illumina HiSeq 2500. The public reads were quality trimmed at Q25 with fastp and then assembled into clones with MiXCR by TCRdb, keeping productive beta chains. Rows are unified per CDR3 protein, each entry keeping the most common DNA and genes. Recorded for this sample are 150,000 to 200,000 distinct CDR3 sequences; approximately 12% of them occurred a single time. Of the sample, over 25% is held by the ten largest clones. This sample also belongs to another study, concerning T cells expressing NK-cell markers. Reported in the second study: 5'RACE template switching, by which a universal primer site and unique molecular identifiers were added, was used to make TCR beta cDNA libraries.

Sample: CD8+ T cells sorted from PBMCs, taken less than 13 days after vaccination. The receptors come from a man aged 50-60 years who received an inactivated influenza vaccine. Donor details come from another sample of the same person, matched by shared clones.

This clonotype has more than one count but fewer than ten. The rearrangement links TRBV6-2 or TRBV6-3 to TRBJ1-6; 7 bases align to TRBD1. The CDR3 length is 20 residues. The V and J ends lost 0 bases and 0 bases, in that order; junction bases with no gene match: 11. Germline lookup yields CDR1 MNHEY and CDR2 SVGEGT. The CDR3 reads CASSYSEGPGQSSYNSPLHF. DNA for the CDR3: TGTGCCAGCAGTTACTCTGAAGGACCGGGACAGAGCTCCTATAATTCACCCCTCCACTTT.

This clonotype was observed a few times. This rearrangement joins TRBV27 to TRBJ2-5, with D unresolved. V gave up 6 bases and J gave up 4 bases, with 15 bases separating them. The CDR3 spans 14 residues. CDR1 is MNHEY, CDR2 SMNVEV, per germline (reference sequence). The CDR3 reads CASRGLGVGETQYF. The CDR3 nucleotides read TGTGCCAGCAGGGGATTAGGCGTCGGAGAGACCCAGTACTTC.

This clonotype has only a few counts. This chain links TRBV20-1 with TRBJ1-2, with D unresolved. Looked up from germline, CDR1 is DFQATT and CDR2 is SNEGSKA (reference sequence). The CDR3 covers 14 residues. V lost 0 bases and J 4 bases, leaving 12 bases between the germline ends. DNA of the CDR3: TGCAGTGCTAGAGACCCCCTAAGGGTCTATGGCTACACCTTC. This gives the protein CSARDPLRVYGYTF.

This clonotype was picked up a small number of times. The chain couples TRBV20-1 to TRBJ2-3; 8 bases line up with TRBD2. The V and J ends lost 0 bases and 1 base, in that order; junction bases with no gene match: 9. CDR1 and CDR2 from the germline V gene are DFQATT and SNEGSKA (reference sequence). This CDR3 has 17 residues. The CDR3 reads CSARDLLQTSGTDTQYF. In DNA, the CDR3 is TGCAGTGCTAGAGATTTATTACAGACTAGCGGCACAGATACGCAGTATTTT.

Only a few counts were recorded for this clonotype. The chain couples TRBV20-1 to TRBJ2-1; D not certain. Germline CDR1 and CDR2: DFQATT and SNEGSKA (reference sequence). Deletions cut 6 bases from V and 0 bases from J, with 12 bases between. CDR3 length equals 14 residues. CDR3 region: CSARLASSYNEQFF. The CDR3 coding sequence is TGCAGTGCGCGACTCGCGAGCTCCTACAATGAGCAGTTCTTC.

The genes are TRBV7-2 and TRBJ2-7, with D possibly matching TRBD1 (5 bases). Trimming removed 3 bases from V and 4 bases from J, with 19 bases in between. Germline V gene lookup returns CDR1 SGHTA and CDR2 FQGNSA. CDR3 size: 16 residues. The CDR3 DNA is TGTGCCAGCAGCTTGGTGACGTCAGGGTTTAGGTACGAGCAGTACTTC. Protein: CASSLVTSGFRYEQYF. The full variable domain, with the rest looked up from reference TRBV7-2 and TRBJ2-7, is GAGVSQSPSNKVTEKGKDVELRCDPISGHTALYWYRQSLGQGLEFLIYFQGNSAPDKSGLPSDRFSAERTGGSVSTLTIQRTQQEDSAVYLCASSLVTSGFRYEQYFGPGTRLTVT.

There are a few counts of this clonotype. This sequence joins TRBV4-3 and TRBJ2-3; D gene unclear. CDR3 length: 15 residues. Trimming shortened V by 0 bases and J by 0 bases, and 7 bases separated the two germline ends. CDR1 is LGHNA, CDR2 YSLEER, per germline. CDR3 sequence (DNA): TGCGCCAGCAGCCAAGACGCGACTAGCACAGATACGCAGTATTTT. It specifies CASSQDATSTDTQYF.

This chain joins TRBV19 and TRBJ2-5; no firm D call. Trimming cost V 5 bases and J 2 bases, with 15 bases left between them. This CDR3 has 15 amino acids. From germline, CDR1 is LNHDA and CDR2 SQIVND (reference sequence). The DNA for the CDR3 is TGTGCCAGTAGTGCCTGGACGGCTTCTCAAGAGACCCAGTACTTC. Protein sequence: CASSAWTASQETQYF.

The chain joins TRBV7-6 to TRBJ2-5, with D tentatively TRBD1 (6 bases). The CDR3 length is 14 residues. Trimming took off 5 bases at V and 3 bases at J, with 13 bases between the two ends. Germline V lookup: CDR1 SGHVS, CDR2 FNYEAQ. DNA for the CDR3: TGTGCCAGCAGCGTTCACAGGGCTGAAGAGACCCAGTACTTC. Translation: CASSVHRAEETQYF.

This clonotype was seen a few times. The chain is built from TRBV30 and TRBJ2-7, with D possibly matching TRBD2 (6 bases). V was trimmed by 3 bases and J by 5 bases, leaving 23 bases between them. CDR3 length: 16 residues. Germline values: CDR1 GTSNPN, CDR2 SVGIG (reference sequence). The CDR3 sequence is CAWSPKGGEFFHEQYF. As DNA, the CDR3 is TGTGCCTGGAGCCCTAAAGGAGGGGAATTCTTCCACGAGCAGTACTTC.

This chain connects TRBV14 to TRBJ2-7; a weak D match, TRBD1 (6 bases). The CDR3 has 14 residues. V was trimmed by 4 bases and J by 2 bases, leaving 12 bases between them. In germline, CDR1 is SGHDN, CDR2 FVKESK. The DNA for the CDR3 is TGTGCCAGCAGCCGCCGGGACAAACCCTACGAGCAGTACTTC. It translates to CASSRRDKPYEQYF.

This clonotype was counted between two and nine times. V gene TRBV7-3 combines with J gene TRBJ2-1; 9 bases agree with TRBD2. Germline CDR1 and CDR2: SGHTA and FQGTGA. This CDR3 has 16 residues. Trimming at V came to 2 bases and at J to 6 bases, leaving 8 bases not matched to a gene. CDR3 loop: CASSLYGGRGLNEQFF. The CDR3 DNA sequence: TGTGCCAGCAGCTTATACGGCGGGAGGGGTCTCAATGAGCAGTTCTTC.

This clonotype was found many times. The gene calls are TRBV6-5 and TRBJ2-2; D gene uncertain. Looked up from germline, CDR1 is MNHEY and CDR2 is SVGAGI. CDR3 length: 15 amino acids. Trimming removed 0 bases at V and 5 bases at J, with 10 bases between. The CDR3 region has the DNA TGTGCCAGCAGTTACTCGGTCCTGGGGACCGGGGAGCTGTTTTTT. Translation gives CASSYSVLGTGELFF.

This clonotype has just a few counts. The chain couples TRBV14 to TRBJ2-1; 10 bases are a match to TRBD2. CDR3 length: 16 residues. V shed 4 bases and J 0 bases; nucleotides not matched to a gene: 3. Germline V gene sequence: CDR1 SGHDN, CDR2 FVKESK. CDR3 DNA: TGTGCCAGCAGCCTCGGACTAGCGGACTCCTACAATGAGCAGTTCTTC. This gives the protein CASSLGLADSYNEQFF.

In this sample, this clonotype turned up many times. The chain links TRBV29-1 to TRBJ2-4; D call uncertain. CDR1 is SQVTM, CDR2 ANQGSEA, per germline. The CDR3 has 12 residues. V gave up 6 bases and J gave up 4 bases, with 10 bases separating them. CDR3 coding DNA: TGCAGCGTCCGGGCGGTTAAAAACATTCAGTACTTC. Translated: CSVRAVKNIQYF.

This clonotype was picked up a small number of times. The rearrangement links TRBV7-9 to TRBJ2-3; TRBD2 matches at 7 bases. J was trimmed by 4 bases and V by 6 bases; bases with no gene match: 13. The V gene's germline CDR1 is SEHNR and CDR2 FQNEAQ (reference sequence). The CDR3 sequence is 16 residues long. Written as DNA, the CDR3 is TGTGCCAGCAGTGAAACAACGGGAGGTTCCCCAGATACGCAGTATTTT. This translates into CASSETTGGSPDTQYF. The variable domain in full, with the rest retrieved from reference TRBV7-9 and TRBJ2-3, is DTGVSQNPRHKITKRGQNVTFRCDPISEHNRLYWYRQTLGQGPEFLTYFQNEAQLEKSRLLSDRFSAERPKGSFSTLEIQRTEQGDSAMYLCASSETTGGSPDTQYFGPGTRLTVL.

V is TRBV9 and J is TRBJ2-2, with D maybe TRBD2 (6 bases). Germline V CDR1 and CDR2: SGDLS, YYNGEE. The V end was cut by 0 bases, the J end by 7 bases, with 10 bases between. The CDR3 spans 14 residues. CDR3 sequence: CASSVETAGGELFF. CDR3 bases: TGTGCCAGCAGCGTAGAAACAGCGGGCGGGGAGCTGTTTTTT. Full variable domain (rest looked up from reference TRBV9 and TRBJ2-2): DSGVTQTPKHLITATGQRVTLRCSPRSGDLSVYWYQQSLDQGLQFLIQYYNGEERAKGNILERFSAQQFPDLHSELNLSSLELGDSALYFCASSVETAGGELFFGEGSRLTVL.

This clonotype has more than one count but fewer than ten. CDR3 DNA: TGTGCCAGTAGTATTACGCTAGCGGGGGTCACCTACGAGCAGTACTTC. Translation: CASSITLAGVTYEQYF. This chain connects TRBV19 to TRBJ2-7, with 10 bases lining up with TRBD2. CDR1 LNHDA and CDR2 SQIVND come from the germline V gene (reference sequence). With V trimmed by 3 bases and J by 2 bases, 7 bases remained unmatched. The CDR3 is 16 residues long.

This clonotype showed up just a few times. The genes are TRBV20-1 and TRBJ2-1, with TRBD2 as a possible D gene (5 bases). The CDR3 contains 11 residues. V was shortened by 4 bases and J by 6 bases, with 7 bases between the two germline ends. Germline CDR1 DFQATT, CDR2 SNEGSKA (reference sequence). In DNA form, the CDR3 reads TGCAGTGCTAATAGCGTCAATGAGCAGTTCTTC. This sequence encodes CSANSVNEQFF.

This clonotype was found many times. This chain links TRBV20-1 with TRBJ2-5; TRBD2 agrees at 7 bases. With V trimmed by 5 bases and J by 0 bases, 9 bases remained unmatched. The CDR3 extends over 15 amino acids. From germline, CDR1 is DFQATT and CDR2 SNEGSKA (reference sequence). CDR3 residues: CSASLAETYQETQYF. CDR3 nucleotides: TGCAGTGCTTCCCTAGCGGAGACGTACCAAGAGACCCAGTACTTC.

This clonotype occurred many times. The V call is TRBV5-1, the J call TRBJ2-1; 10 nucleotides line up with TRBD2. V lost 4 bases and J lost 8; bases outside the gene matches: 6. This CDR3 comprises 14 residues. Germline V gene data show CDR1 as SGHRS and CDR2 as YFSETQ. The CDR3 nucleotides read TGCGCCAGCAGCGTAGGGACTAGCGAGCATGAGCAGTTCTTC. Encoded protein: CASSVGTSEHEQFF.

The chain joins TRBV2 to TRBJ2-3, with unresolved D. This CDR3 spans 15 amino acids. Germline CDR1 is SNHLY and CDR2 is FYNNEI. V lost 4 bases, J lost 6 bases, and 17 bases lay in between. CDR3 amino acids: CASSGIGKVLDTQYF. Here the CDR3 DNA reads TGTGCCAGCAGTGGAATTGGGAAGGTATTGGATACGCAGTATTTT.

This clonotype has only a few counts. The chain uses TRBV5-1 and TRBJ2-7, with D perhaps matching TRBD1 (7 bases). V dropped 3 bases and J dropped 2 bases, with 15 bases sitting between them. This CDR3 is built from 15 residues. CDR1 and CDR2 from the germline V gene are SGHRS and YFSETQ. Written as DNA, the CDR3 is TGCGCCAGCAGCTGGAGGGACAGCGTACCCTACGAGCAGTACTTC. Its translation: CASSWRDSVPYEQYF.

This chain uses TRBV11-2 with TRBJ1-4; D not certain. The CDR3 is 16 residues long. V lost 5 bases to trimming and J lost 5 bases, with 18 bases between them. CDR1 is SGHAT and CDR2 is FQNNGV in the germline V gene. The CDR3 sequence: CASSTADSLLNEKLFF. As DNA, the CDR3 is TGTGCCAGCAGCACCGCTGACTCCCTCCTCAATGAAAAACTGTTTTTT.

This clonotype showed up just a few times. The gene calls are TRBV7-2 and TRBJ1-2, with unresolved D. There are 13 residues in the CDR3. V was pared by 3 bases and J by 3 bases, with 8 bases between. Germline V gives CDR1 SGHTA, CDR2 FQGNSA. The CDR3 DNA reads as TGTGCCAGCAGCTTGGGTGTAGACTATGGCTACACCTTC. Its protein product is CASSLGVDYGYTF.

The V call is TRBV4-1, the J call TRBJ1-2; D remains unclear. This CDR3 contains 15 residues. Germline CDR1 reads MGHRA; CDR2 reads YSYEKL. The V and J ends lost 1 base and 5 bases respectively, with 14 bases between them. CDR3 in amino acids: CASSQVAGGLYGYTF. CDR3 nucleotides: TGCGCCAGCAGCCAAGTGGCCGGTGGGCTATATGGCTACACCTTC.